This T cell receptor beta chain was captured by sequencing in a study of identical twins. CDR3 size: 15 residues. The germline gives CDR1 LGHDT, CDR2 YNNKEL (reference sequence). To note about this clonotype: The junction departs from the called germline gene at one end, perhaps through a read error.

TCRdb recomputed calls from the 5' RACE reads with MiXCR, one row per CDR3 protein. The data contain approximately 220,000 distinct CDR3 sequences, roughly a tenth of them singletons. The receptor comes from a woman aged 18 to 35 in good health. What was sequenced was memory (CD45RO+) T cells sorted from blood. The gene calls are TRBV3-1 and TRBJ1-1; no firm D call. CDR3 region: CASSQAWTGSTKAFF. The CDR3 DNA sequence: TGTGCCAGCAGCCAAGCCTGGACCGGAAGCACTAAAGCTTTCTTT.